Each of the 10 T cell receptor beta chains below was sequenced from the same sample in a study of cytotoxic CD8 clonotypes in ibrutinib-treated CLL (dated by TCRdb to the early 2020s). The time point label corresponds to: roughly 2 years on ibrutinib. Libraries were built with the immunoSEQ multiplex PCR assay. TCRdb retrieved this table from immuneACCESS and kept in-frame rearrangements only. Not all clones are present; in checked studies, unresolved V genes account for under half, and no reason is known for the remainder. The sample has more than 200,000 clones on record, under 75% of them singletons. Of the sample, approximately 15% is held by the ten largest clones. The sample in question was PBMCs, obtained after 24 months of ibrutinib treatment. The receptors were gathered from a human donor with chronic lymphocytic leukemia.

V usage is TRBV2 and J usage is TRBJ1-5; D might be TRBD1 (6 bases). The CDR3 spans 14 residues. Germline CDR1 SNHLY, CDR2 FYNNEI. V lost 1 base and J 7 bases, leaving 11 bases between the germline ends. CDR3 nucleotides: TGTGCCAGCAGTGAAGAGGGGGGTTACCAGCCCCAGCATTTT. Its protein is CASSEEGGYQPQHF.

This clone was counted a single time. V gene TRBV6-6 combines with J gene TRBJ1-2, with 7 bases identical to TRBD1. Germline lookup yields CDR1 MNHNY and CDR2 SVGAGI (reference sequence). The CDR3 runs to 14 residues. Unmatched junction bases numbered 6, after V lost 4 bases and J lost 4 bases. This CDR3 reads CASSSGRGIYGYTF. The CDR3 coding sequence is TGTGCCAGCAGTTCGGGCAGGGGGATCTATGGCTACACCTTC.

The rearrangement links TRBV5-1 to TRBJ2-4; 7 bases are a match to TRBD1. V gave up 2 bases and J gave up 6 bases; unmatched junction bases: 8. The CDR3 sequence is 15 residues long. CDR1 SGHRS and CDR2 YFSETQ come from the germline V gene. The DNA of the CDR3 is TGCGCCAGCAGCTTAGGGACAGCAGGGAGAAACATTCAGTACTTC. It specifies CASSLGTAGRNIQYF.

V is TRBV11-2 and J is TRBJ2-7, with 10 bases fitting TRBD1. V was pared by 1 base and J by 3 bases, with 3 bases of the junction left unmatched. The CDR3 covers 15 residues. The germline V gene has CDR1 SGHAT and CDR2 FQNNGV. The DNA for the CDR3 is TGTGCCAGCAGCTTAGGACAGGGGGCTCTCTACGAGCAGTACTTC. Protein product: CASSLGQGALYEQYF.

The J gene is TRBJ2-7, the V gene TRBV28; D gene ambiguous. With 6 bases removed from V and 2 bases from J, the gap between germline ends came to 17 bases. Germline V gives CDR1 MDHEN, CDR2 SYDVKM. The CDR3 is made up of 15 amino acids. CDR3 DNA sequence: TGTGCCAGCAGCACCGCCACGATGATCCCCTACGAGCAGTACTTC. Protein: CASSTATMIPYEQYF.

The chain carries TRBV27 and TRBJ2-7; D is unclear. V was trimmed by 5 bases and J by 1 base, leaving 15 bases between them. The CDR3 is made up of 15 amino acids. Germline assignment: CDR1 MNHEY and CDR2 SMNVEV (reference sequence). CDR3 sequence: CASSQSPVGSYEQYF. In nucleotides, the CDR3 is TGTGCCAGCAGTCAATCCCCGGTAGGGTCCTACGAGCAGTACTTC.

The rearrangement uses TRBV19 and TRBJ2-5; D tentatively fits TRBD1 or TRBD2 (6 bases each). CDR3 length: 15 amino acids. From germline, CDR1 is LNHDA and CDR2 SQIVND (reference sequence). Trimming cost V 7 bases and J 2 bases, with 17 bases left between them. The CDR3 protein is CASTPGATLQETQYF. CDR3 nucleotide sequence: TGTGCCAGTACCCCGGGGGCCACCTTGCAAGAGACCCAGTACTTC. The complete variable domain, with remaining parts taken from reference TRBV19 and TRBJ2-5, reads DGGITQSPKYLFRKEGQNVTLSCEQNLNHDAMYWYRQDPGQGLRLIYYSQIVNDFQKGDIAEGYSVSREKKESFPLTVTSAQKNPTAFYLCASTPGATLQETQYFGPGTRLLVL.

As to this clone: The same CDR3 arises from other DNA sequences in this sample as well. V is TRBV4-1 and J is TRBJ2-1; D is unresolved. This CDR3 has 13 amino acids. Germline-derived CDR1 and CDR2 are MGHRA and YSYEKL. The ends were cut back, 4 bases at V and 4 bases at J, with 8 bases in the middle. The CDR3 DNA follows: TGCGCCAGCAGCCTCGGACGTTACAATGAGCAGTTCTTC. Amino acids: CASSLGRYNEQFF.

The gene calls are TRBV18 and TRBJ1-4; D is possibly TRBD1 (5 bases). The CDR3 is 15 residues long. V lost 5 bases, J lost 0 bases, and 10 bases lay in between. Germline assignment: CDR1 KGHSH and CDR2 LQKENI. CDR3 loop: CASSLDRPTNEKLFF. In nucleotides, the CDR3 is TGTGCCAGCTCATTAGACAGACCAACTAATGAAAAACTGTTTTTT.

V gene TRBV19 combines with J gene TRBJ2-3, with D possibly matching TRBD2 (5 bases). CDR1 LNHDA and CDR2 SQIVND come from the germline V gene (reference sequence). V dropped 5 bases and J dropped 2 bases, with 23 bases sitting between them. The CDR3 has 18 residues. The CDR3 loop is CASSLKLTTTGYTDTQYF. The CDR3, as DNA: TGTGCCAGTAGTCTAAAACTTACAACGACGGGATACACAGATACGCAGTATTTT.